A few counts support the clone carrying this TCR beta chain. The sample belongs to a study of blood T cell repertoires in COVID-19. Study overall: There were acute and convalescent COVID-19 samples, and they came from the United States, Italy and Spain.

This CDR3 is built from 16 residues. Germline assignment: CDR1 MNHEY and CDR2 SVGAGI. V was shortened by 3 bases and J by 4 bases, with 16 bases between the two germline ends. TCRdb's table, derived via immunoSEQ multiplex PCR, lists solely in-frame clones and lacks some. The data show more than 150,000 clones, more than 70% seen once. Sequencing input: peripheral blood. The clonotype was recovered from a man in his forties with active or convalescent COVID-19. V is TRBV6-5 and J is TRBJ1-5; possibly TRBD1 for D (5 bases). CDR3: CASSYLSGRGNQPQHF. The CDR3 region has the DNA TGTGCCAGCAGTTATTTATCTGGGAGGGGAAATCAGCCCCAGCATTTT.